Shown below are 28 T cell receptor beta chains from a single sample sequenced in a study of blood T cell repertoires in COVID-19. Sequencing was performed with immunoSEQ multiplex PCR; in TCRdb, only in-frame clones are kept and a portion is missing. The table shows about 170,000 clones, with roughly 80% occurring only once. The sequencing sample was made of peripheral blood. The receptors shown here come from a woman aged 70-85 years with COVID-19, enrolled during active disease.

The chain has TRBV30 and TRBJ1-2, with 8 bases that match TRBD1. The V gene's germline CDR1 is GTSNPN and CDR2 SVGIG (reference sequence). CDR3 size: 13 residues. Trimming cost V 4 bases and J 4 bases; bases outside gene matches: 5. CDR3 DNA sequence: TGTGCCTGGACCAGGACAGGGAGCTATGGCTACACCTTC. It encodes CAWTRTGSYGYTF.

The chain is built from TRBV28 and TRBJ1-1, with 7 bases lining up with TRBD1. In germline, CDR1 is MDHEN, CDR2 SYDVKM. The CDR3 spans 14 residues. V was pared by 8 bases and J by 6 bases, with 12 bases of the junction left unmatched. As DNA, the CDR3 is TGTGCCAGCTCCGATAGGACAGGAAGCTCTGAAGCTTTCTTT. It translates to CASSDRTGSSEAFF.

This clone appeared a few times. The V and J genes are TRBV9 and TRBJ2-2; maybe TRBD1 (5 bases). Per germline, CDR1 SGDLS and CDR2 YYNGEE. This CDR3 region has 15 residues. Trimming took off 4 bases at V and 4 bases at J, with 14 bases between the two ends. The CDR3 nucleotides are TGTGCCAGCAGCACTCGACAGATTTCCACCGGGGAGCTGTTTTTT. It translates to CASSTRQISTGELFF.

This chain links TRBV6-6 with TRBJ2-5; D gene unclear. Trimming took off 3 bases at V and 4 bases at J, with 6 bases between the two ends. Germline values: CDR1 MNHNY, CDR2 SVGAGI (reference sequence). The CDR3 length is 12 residues. The DNA of the CDR3 is TGTGCCAGCAGTTATCTTTCAGAGACCCAGTACTTC. Translated: CASSYLSETQYF.

The chain couples TRBV2 to TRBJ1-3, with 7 bases lining up with TRBD1. CDR3 length: 14 residues. Looked up from germline, CDR1 is SNHLY and CDR2 is FYNNEI. V lost 7 bases and J lost 3; bases outside the gene matches: 6. The CDR3 region has the DNA TGTGCCAGCAAGGAGGGGGCGAATGGAAACACCATATATTTT. It specifies CASKEGANGNTIYF.

V is TRBV7-8 and J is TRBJ2-1, with 7 bases aligning to TRBD2. From germline, CDR1 is SGHVS and CDR2 FQNEAQ. The CDR3 length is 17 residues. V lost 4 bases to trimming and J lost 6 bases; unmatched junction nucleotides: 15. CDR3 in amino acids: CASSSPGSLGGFNEQFF. The CDR3 DNA is TGTGCCAGCAGCTCACCTGGGTCATTGGGAGGGTTCAATGAGCAGTTCTTC.

The chain employs TRBV19 and TRBJ2-5; 15 nucleotides match TRBD2. V gave up 5 bases and J gave up 5 bases; unmatched junction bases: 9. The germline gives CDR1 LNHDA, CDR2 SQIVND (reference sequence). CDR3 length: 17 residues. CDR3 residues: CASSVRTSGRAGETQYF. The CDR3 nucleotides are TGTGCCAGTAGTGTACGGACTAGCGGGAGGGCCGGGGAGACCCAGTACTTC.

The CDR3 here is CASSLGGELVGYTF. The CDR3 DNA sequence: TGTGCCAGCAGTTTAGGGGGGGAGTTAGTTGGCTACACCTTC. The J gene is TRBJ1-2, the V gene TRBV28; possibly TRBD1 for D (5 bases). The CDR3 contains 14 residues. V lost 2 bases to trimming and J lost 7 bases, with 14 bases between them. From germline, CDR1 is MDHEN and CDR2 SYDVKM.

The J gene is TRBJ1-4, the V gene TRBV28; 7 nucleotides agree with TRBD1. Germline V gene data show CDR1 as MDHEN and CDR2 as SYDVKM. After removal of 4 bases from V and 8 bases from J, the junction contained 7 bases not matched to a gene. This CDR3 contains 14 residues. The CDR3 nucleotides are TGTGCCAGCAGTTCGAACAGGGGAAGGGAAAAACTGTTTTTT. Translation gives CASSSNRGREKLFF.

The chain couples TRBV5-1 to TRBJ2-7; D may be TRBD1 (6 bases). The CDR3 spans 14 residues. Trimming shortened V by 4 bases and J by 1 base, and 12 bases separated the two germline ends. CDR1 SGHRS and CDR2 YFSETQ come from the germline V gene. The CDR3 bases are TGCGCCAGCAGCATAGACACAGGGTCCTACGAGCAGTACTTC. This gives the protein CASSIDTGSYEQYF.

This clone has only a few counts. The gene calls are TRBV11-2 and TRBJ2-3; tentatively, D is TRBD1 (6 bases). V lost 1 base and J 3 bases, leaving 11 bases between the germline ends. The germline gives CDR1 SGHAT, CDR2 FQNNGV. This CDR3 comprises 15 residues. The CDR3 nucleotides read TGTGCCAGCAGCTTAGGCAGGGGCGGGACAGATACGCAGTATTTT. It codes for CASSLGRGGTDTQYF.

The rearrangement links TRBV6-5 to TRBJ2-2; 9 nucleotides line up with TRBD1. V lost 6 bases to trimming and J lost 4 bases; unmatched junction nucleotides: 3. This CDR3 region has 14 residues. Germline V gives CDR1 MNHEY, CDR2 SVGAGI. CDR3: CASSGQGTTGELFF. DNA of the CDR3: TGTGCCAGCAGCGGACAGGGGACCACCGGGGAGCTGTTTTTT.

The chain is built from TRBV2 and TRBJ2-3, with 12 bases that match TRBD2. This CDR3 spans 15 amino acids. Germline trimming cut 4 bases from V and 4 bases from J; bases unmatched to any gene: 3. Germline values: CDR1 SNHLY, CDR2 FYNNEI. The CDR3 is CASSVRTSGADTQYF. The CDR3 DNA reads as TGTGCCAGCAGTGTACGGACTAGCGGGGCAGATACGCAGTATTTT.

The V and J genes are TRBV19 and TRBJ1-1, with 11 bases identical to TRBD1. J gave up 4 bases and V 5 bases, and 12 bases lay outside the gene matches. Germline CDR1 and CDR2: LNHDA and SQIVND (reference sequence). The CDR3 spans 17 residues. The CDR3 protein is CASSAGGDRGEGTEAFF. The CDR3 bases are TGTGCCAGTAGTGCCGGCGGGGACAGGGGGGAGGGCACTGAAGCTTTCTTT. Supplemented by reference TRBV19 and TRBJ1-1, the full variable domain reads DGGITQSPKYLFRKEGQNVTLSCEQNLNHDAMYWYRQDPGQGLRLIYYSQIVNDFQKGDIAEGYSVSREKKESFPLTVTSAQKNPTAFYLCASSAGGDRGEGTEAFFGQGTRLTVV.

This clone was seen a single time. The V and J genes are TRBV5-4 and TRBJ2-5, with TRBD1 as a possible D gene (7 bases). Germline CDR1 reads SGHNT; CDR2 reads YYREEE (reference sequence). The V and J ends lost 0 bases and 4 bases respectively, with 13 bases between them. This CDR3 spans 15 amino acids. CDR3 protein: CASSLAGQGGETQYF. Here the CDR3 DNA reads TGTGCCAGCAGCTTGGCGGGGCAGGGGGGAGAGACCCAGTACTTC.

The chain combines TRBV4-1 with TRBJ1-1, with 8 bases lining up with TRBD1. The CDR3 covers 15 residues. Germline assignment: CDR1 MGHRA and CDR2 YSYEKL. With 1 base clipped from V and 3 bases from J, the junction kept 4 bases outside the gene matches. CDR3 nucleotides: TGCGCCAGCAGCCAAGTAGGACAGGGAGACACTGAAGCTTTCTTT. Protein product: CASSQVGQGDTEAFF.

This clone was seen only a few times. The J gene is TRBJ1-1, the V gene TRBV2; D possibly corresponds to TRBD1 (5 bases). The CDR3 runs to 12 residues. Trimming shortened V by 6 bases and J by 5 bases, and 10 bases separated the two germline ends. Per germline, CDR1 SNHLY and CDR2 FYNNEI. The CDR3 sequence is CASRGGRTEAFF. The CDR3 DNA sequence: TGTGCCAGCAGGGGGGGAAGAACTGAAGCTTTCTTT.

The chain joins TRBV30 to TRBJ1-6; TRBD1 might be the D (6 bases). The CDR3 has 15 residues. The germline V gene has CDR1 GTSNPN and CDR2 SVGIG (reference sequence). With 2 bases removed from V and 11 bases from J, the gap between germline ends came to 19 bases. The CDR3 reads CAWSPPRGASPPLHF. DNA of the CDR3: TGTGCCTGGAGTCCCCCTCGGGGGGCGAGTCCACCCCTCCACTTT.

The chain couples TRBV7-3 to TRBJ2-1; 9 bases fit TRBD2. From germline, CDR1 is SGHTA and CDR2 FQGTGA. The CDR3 is 15 residues long. The trim removed 2 bases at V and 9 bases at J, leaving 8 bases unmatched. The CDR3: CASSLQHGGGVEQFF. In nucleotides, the CDR3 is TGTGCCAGCAGCTTACAGCATGGCGGGGGGGTTGAGCAGTTCTTC.

V gene TRBV3-1 (or the pseudogene TRBV3-2) combines with J gene TRBJ1-4; TRBD1 aligns across 8 bases. CDR1 is LGHDT and CDR2 is YNNKEL in the germline V gene (reference sequence). With V trimmed by 3 bases and J by 7 bases, 7 bases remained unmatched. CDR3 length: 15 residues. CDR3 sequence reads: CASSHTGTGGEKLFF. CDR3 sequence (DNA): TGTGCCAGCAGCCACACCGGGACAGGAGGTGAAAAACTGTTTTTT.

This sequence joins TRBV24-1 and TRBJ2-3; D possibly corresponds to TRBD2 (7 bases). V gave up 9 bases and J gave up 3 bases, with 21 bases separating them. CDR3 length equals 16 residues. Germline V gene lookup returns CDR1 KGHDR and CDR2 SFDVKD. As DNA, the CDR3 is TGTGCCACCGGGGGGTATGGCGGGGGCCTGACAGATACGCAGTATTTT. This gives the protein CATGGYGGGLTDTQYF.

This chain joins TRBV7-9 and TRBJ1-1, with a tentative D call TRBD1 (5 bases). Germline V CDR1 and CDR2: SEHNR, FQNEAQ (reference sequence). There are 12 residues in the CDR3. V was cut by 5 bases and J by 11 bases, with 15 bases left in between. CDR3 loop: CASSAAQGEAFF. In DNA form, the CDR3 reads TGTGCCAGCAGCGCTGCGCAGGGCGAGGCTTTCTTT. Complete variable domain (other parts from reference TRBV7-9 and TRBJ1-1): DTGVSQNPRHKITKRGQNVTFRCDPISEHNRLYWYRQTLGQGPEFLTYFQNEAQLEKSRLLSDRFSAERPKGSFSTLEIQRTEQGDSAMYLCASSAAQGEAFFGQGTRLTVV.

This clone appeared a few times. This chain links TRBV19 with TRBJ1-5; 9 bases match TRBD1. The CDR3 has 17 amino acids. The V gene end was trimmed by 4 bases and the J gene end by 3 bases; junction bases not matched to a gene: 10. Per the germline V gene, CDR1 is LNHDA and CDR2 is SQIVND (reference sequence). CDR3 loop: CASSNLGDRGINQPQHF. As DNA, the CDR3 is TGTGCCAGTAGTAATTTAGGAGACAGGGGGATCAATCAGCCCCAGCATTTT. Based on the CDR3 plus reference TRBV19 and TRBJ1-5, the full variable domain is DGGITQSPKYLFRKEGQNVTLSCEQNLNHDAMYWYRQDPGQGLRLIYYSQIVNDFQKGDIAEGYSVSREKKESFPLTVTSAQKNPTAFYLCASSNLGDRGINQPQHFGDGTRLSIL.

The chain is built from TRBV5-4 and TRBJ2-3, with 10 bases identical to TRBD2. Unmatched junction bases numbered 10, after V lost 7 bases and J lost 8 bases. This CDR3 has 14 amino acids. Germline V gene lookup returns CDR1 SGHNT and CDR2 YYREEE (reference sequence). The CDR3 sequence is CASGPAGGIGTQYF. The CDR3 DNA reads TGTGCCAGCGGCCCAGCGGGAGGGATCGGTACGCAGTATTTT.

The chain carries TRBV3-1 (or the pseudogene TRBV3-2) and TRBJ2-3; TRBD1 agrees at 11 bases. The CDR3 covers 15 residues. The germline CDR1 and CDR2 sequences are LGHDT and YNNKEL (reference sequence). Trimming took 4 bases from V and 2 from J; bases not matched to a gene: 2. For the CDR3, the DNA is TGTGCCAGCAGCCCGGACAGGGGGCCCACAGATACGCAGTATTTT. Its protein product is CASSPDRGPTDTQYF.

This clone was detected a few times. The J gene is TRBJ1-5, the V gene TRBV30; 7 bases line up with TRBD1. Germline trimming cut 0 bases from V and 7 bases from J; bases unmatched to any gene: 3. This CDR3 is built from 13 residues. CDR1 and CDR2 from the germline V gene are GTSNPN and SVGIG (reference sequence). The CDR3 nucleotides read TGTGCCTGGAGTGTAGGGGGCCGGCAGCCCCAGCATTTT. Protein sequence: CAWSVGGRQPQHF. Full variable domain (rest looked up from reference TRBV30 and TRBJ1-5): SQTIHQWPATLVQPVGSPLSLECTVEGTSNPNLYWYRQAAGRGLQLLFYSVGIGQISSEVPQNLSASRPQDRQFILSSKKLLLSDSGFYLCAWSVGGRQPQHFGDGTRLSIL.

The genes are TRBV5-1 and TRBJ1-2; D gene ambiguous. The CDR3 contains 13 residues. The V and J ends lost 4 bases and 3 bases respectively, with 10 bases between them. Per the germline V gene, CDR1 is SGHRS and CDR2 is YFSETQ. The CDR3 DNA reads as TGCGCCAGCAGCCCCTCGCGGGACTATGGCTACACCTTC. Residues: CASSPSRDYGYTF. Combining the CDR3 with reference TRBV5-1 and TRBJ1-2 gives the whole variable domain KAGVTQTPRYLIKTRGQQVTLSCSPISGHRSVSWYQQTPGQGLQFLFEYFSETQRNKGNFPGRFSGRQFSNSRSEMNVSTLELGDSALYLCASSPSRDYGYTFGSGTRLTVV.

The chain has TRBV27 and TRBJ1-1; 7 bases line up with TRBD1. V trimming: 7 bases; J trimming: 4 bases; junction bases outside the gene matches: 6. CDR1 is MNHEY and CDR2 is SMNVEV in the germline V gene (reference sequence). This CDR3 has 13 residues. DNA of the CDR3: TGTGCCAGCAACATCCAGGGGGGCACTGAAGCTTTCTTT. This sequence encodes CASNIQGGTEAFF.